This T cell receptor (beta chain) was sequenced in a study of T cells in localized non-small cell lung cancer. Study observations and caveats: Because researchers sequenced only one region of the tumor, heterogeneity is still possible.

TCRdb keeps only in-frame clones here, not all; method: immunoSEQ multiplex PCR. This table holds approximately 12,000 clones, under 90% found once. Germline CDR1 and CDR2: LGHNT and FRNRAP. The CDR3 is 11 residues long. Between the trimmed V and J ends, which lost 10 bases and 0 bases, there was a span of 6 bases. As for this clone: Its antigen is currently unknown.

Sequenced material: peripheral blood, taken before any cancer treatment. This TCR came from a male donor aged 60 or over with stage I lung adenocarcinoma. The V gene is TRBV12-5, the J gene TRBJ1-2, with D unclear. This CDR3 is CAKVTNYGYTF. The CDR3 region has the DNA TGTGCTAAAGTTACTAACTATGGCTACACCTTC.